The 24 T cell receptor beta chains listed next were all sequenced from one sample in a study of cytomegalovirus exposure and HLA in healthy donors. 13 Jbeta primers and 60 Vbeta primers were used for the PCR. Sequencing was performed with immunoSEQ multiplex PCR; in TCRdb, only in-frame clones are kept and a portion is missing. The sample carries fewer than 200,000 clones, about 65% recorded once. The sequencing input was PBMCs. The receptors originated from a man in his forties in good health and CMV-seropositive.

The chain links TRBV7-3 to TRBJ1-1; D is perhaps TRBD1 (6 bases). The V end was cut by 2 bases, the J end by 5 bases, with 12 bases between. Germline-derived CDR1 and CDR2 are SGHTA and FQGTGA. The CDR3 is 14 amino acids. The CDR3 spells CASSLWGRRTEAFF. CDR3 coding DNA: TGTGCCAGCAGCTTATGGGGGCGAAGAACTGAAGCTTTCTTT.

The V gene is TRBV4-2, the J gene TRBJ2-7, with 8 nucleotides matching TRBD1. The V gene's germline CDR1 is LGHNA and CDR2 YNFKEQ. The V segment lost 1 base and the J segment 5 bases; nucleotides outside the gene matches: 13. The length of the CDR3 is 17 residues. The CDR3 coding sequence is TGTGCCAGCAGCCAAGTGTTCTGGACAGGGAGACTCGACGAGCAGTACTTC. Its translation: CASSQVFWTGRLDEQYF.

V is TRBV25-1 and J is TRBJ2-5; 8 nucleotides line up with TRBD1. This CDR3 is 15 amino acids long. Germline V gives CDR1 MGHDK, CDR2 SYGVNS. The trim removed 5 bases at V and 3 bases at J, leaving 8 bases unmatched. CDR3 coding DNA: TGTGCCAGCAGTAAACAGGGGGTGGTTGAAGAGACCCAGTACTTC. It yields the protein CASSKQGVVEETQYF.

This clone has a handful of counts. J is TRBJ2-7 and V is TRBV7-8; TRBD2 matches at 7 bases. J was trimmed by 1 base and V by 8 bases; bases with no gene match: 8. Germline values: CDR1 SGHVS, CDR2 FQNEAQ. The CDR3 loop spans 14 amino acids. This chain's CDR3 is CASWVGGLSYEQYF. For the CDR3, the DNA is TGTGCCAGCTGGGTGGGGGGGTTGTCCTACGAGCAGTACTTC.

The chain is built from TRBV25-1 and TRBJ2-7, with a tentative D call TRBD1 (6 bases). CDR1 is MGHDK, CDR2 SYGVNS, per germline. The CDR3 runs to 16 residues. Trimming stripped 6 bases from V and 3 bases from J, with 21 bases between. CDR3 nucleotides: TGTGCCAGCAGACCTCACTCCGGGACAAGGTTCTACGAGCAGTACTTC. It codes for CASRPHSGTRFYEQYF.

V gene TRBV30 combines with J gene TRBJ2-7, with 9 bases lining up with TRBD2. Germline-derived CDR1 and CDR2 are GTSNPN and SVGIG (reference sequence). V shed 0 bases and J 4 bases; nucleotides not matched to a gene: 4. The CDR3 runs 14 residues. The CDR3 DNA is TGTGCCTGGAGTGTACTCGGACTAGCGTACGAGCAGTACTTC. Its protein product is CAWSVLGLAYEQYF.

The V gene is TRBV7-2, the J gene TRBJ2-7; tentative D call: TRBD1 (5 bases). Looked up from germline, CDR1 is SGHTA and CDR2 is FQGNSA. Trimming shortened V by 6 bases and J by 1 base, and 7 bases separated the two germline ends. There are 12 residues in the CDR3. The CDR3 loop is CASRGRSYEQYF. CDR3 DNA: TGTGCCAGCAGGGGGCGGTCCTACGAGCAGTACTTC. Full variable domain (outside the CDR3, taken from reference TRBV7-2 and TRBJ2-7): GAGVSQSPSNKVTEKGKDVELRCDPISGHTALYWYRQSLGQGLEFLIYFQGNSAPDKSGLPSDRFSAERTGGSVSTLTIQRTQQEDSAVYLCASRGRSYEQYFGPGTRLTVT.

The CDR3 spells CASSFQGAVNQPQHF. The CDR3 nucleotides are TGTGCCAGCAGCTTTCAGGGGGCAGTAAATCAGCCCCAGCATTTT. The chain joins TRBV5-5 to TRBJ1-5; TRBD1 matches 8 bases. CDR3 length equals 15 residues. Germline V gene data show CDR1 as SGHKS and CDR2 as YYEKEE (reference sequence). V trimming: 2 bases; J trimming: 4 bases; junction bases outside the gene matches: 5.

The chain recombines TRBV5-6 with TRBJ1-5; D unclear. V lost 5 bases and J lost 1, with 13 bases in between. Germline lookup yields CDR1 SGHDT and CDR2 YYEEEE. This CDR3 comprises 15 residues. The CDR3 DNA reads TGTGCCAGCAGTACCAGACATGGCAGCAATCAGCCCCAGCATTTT. Translating it yields CASSTRHGSNQPQHF.

This clone was recorded once. V and J are TRBV7-8 and TRBJ1-3; 7 bases match TRBD1. Trimming removed 6 bases from V and 5 bases from J; junction bases left unmatched: 10. Per germline, CDR1 SGHVS and CDR2 FQNEAQ. This CDR3 spans 15 amino acids. The CDR3, as DNA: TGTGCCAGCAGAGCCGAGGGGGCGCGGAGAAACACCATATATTTT. Translated: CASRAEGARRNTIYF.

This clone was recorded only once. This rearrangement joins TRBV27 to TRBJ2-5; no clear D gene. The CDR3 is 14 amino acids. Germline assignment: CDR1 MNHEY and CDR2 SMNVEV (reference sequence). Trimming removed 5 bases at V and 2 bases at J, with 12 bases between. CDR3 DNA: TGTGCCAGCAGTACCACACCACCGCAAGAGACCCAGTACTTC. Translating gives CASSTTPPQETQYF.

Details on this clone: An end of the junction differs from the germline gene, which may be a read error. This chain uses TRBV7-9 with TRBJ2-3; 7 bases are a match to TRBD2. The germline V gene encodes CDR1 SEHNR and CDR2 FQNEAQ (reference sequence). The length of the CDR3 is 12 residues. CDR3 nucleotide sequence: TGCGCCAGCAGCGGGGCCGCAGATACGCAGTATTTT. Its translation is CASSGAADTQYF.

This clone occurred once. J is TRBJ1-6 and V is TRBV7-2, with D possibly matching TRBD1 (5 bases). Trimming cost V 0 bases and J 6 bases, with 21 bases left between them. Germline V gene data show CDR1 as SGHTA and CDR2 as FQGNSA. There are 19 residues in the CDR3. Here the CDR3 DNA reads TGTGCCAGCAGCTTAGCGGGGATGGGGGGGTCTCGTGGTAATTCACCCCTCCACTTT. Its translation: CASSLAGMGGSRGNSPLHF.

The rearrangement joins TRBV4-3 to TRBJ1-2; D remains unclear. From germline, CDR1 is LGHNA and CDR2 YSLEER. The CDR3 loop spans 15 amino acids. Trimming pared 0 bases from V and 8 bases from J, leaving 16 bases between. The CDR3 nucleotides read TGCGCCAGCAGCCAAGATTGGAACAGTGTTGAAGGCTACACCTTC. Its protein product is CASSQDWNSVEGYTF.

This clone was observed once. The chain recombines TRBV4-1 with TRBJ1-2; tentative D call: TRBD1 (5 bases). V lost 0 bases to trimming and J lost 8 bases, with 13 bases between them. The CDR3 length is 14 residues. CDR1 and CDR2 (germline): MGHRA, YSYEKL. The CDR3 loop reads CASSQDRGSRGYTF. DNA of the CDR3: TGCGCCAGCAGCCAAGATCGGGGGAGTAGGGGCTACACCTTC.

With regard to this clone: An end of the junction differs from the germline gene, which may be a read error. The J gene is TRBJ1-4, the V gene TRBV7-7; 7 bases align to TRBD1. CDR3 size: 15 residues. The V gene's germline CDR1 is SSHAT and CDR2 FNYEAQ (reference sequence). The CDR3 nucleotides are TGTGCTAGCAGCCCGGGGACAGCAACTAATGAAAAACTGTTTTTT. This gives the protein CASSPGTATNEKLFF.

V usage is TRBV5-4 and J usage is TRBJ1-2; weak D call: TRBD1 (5 bases). Germline assignment: CDR1 SGHNT and CDR2 YYREEE (reference sequence). Trimming cost V 2 bases and J 3 bases, with 14 bases left between them. There are 15 residues in the CDR3. The CDR3 DNA follows: TGTGCCAGCAGCTTAGGGGCTCCCTGGGACTATGGCTACACCTTC. It encodes CASSLGAPWDYGYTF.

The chain combines TRBV9 with TRBJ2-1, with a possible D match to TRBD2 (6 bases). The germline gives CDR1 SGDLS, CDR2 YYNGEE. The V and J ends lost 0 bases and 1 base respectively, with 8 bases between them. CDR3 length: 15 residues. CDR3 in amino acids: CASSVGGNSYNEQFF. As DNA, the CDR3 is TGTGCCAGCAGCGTAGGCGGGAATTCCTACAATGAGCAGTTCTTC.

V usage is TRBV15 and J usage is TRBJ2-5, with 8 bases fitting TRBD1. With 3 bases clipped from V and 7 bases from J, the junction kept 13 bases outside the gene matches. Looked up from germline, CDR1 is LNHNV and CDR2 is YYDKDF (reference sequence). The CDR3 contains 16 residues. Here the CDR3 reads CATSSSRGHRKPTQYF. DNA for the CDR3: TGTGCCACCAGCAGTAGCAGGGGGCACCGCAAGCCGACCCAGTACTTC.

The CDR3 coding sequence is TGCGCCAGCAGCTTGGAGGGGACAGCCGCCCCCCTCCACTTT. Translating it yields CASSLEGTAAPLHF. The V and J genes are TRBV5-1 and TRBJ1-6; TRBD1 matches at 7 bases. The CDR3 totals 14 residues. The J segment lost 13 bases and the V segment lost 0 bases, leaving 7 bases of the junction unmatched. The germline V gene has CDR1 SGHRS and CDR2 YFSETQ.

V is TRBV21-1 and J is TRBJ2-5; the listed D gene, TRBD1, was not tested against the DNA. TRBV21-1 is flagged as a pseudogene. The CDR3 contains 14 residues. CDR3 DNA sequence: TGTGCCAGGGGGACAGGGATTACCCAAGAGACCCAGTACTTC. Amino acids: CARGTGITQETQYF.

The V and J genes are TRBV7-9 and TRBJ2-7; TRBD1 aligns across 8 bases. CDR1 is SEHNR and CDR2 is FQNEAQ in the germline V gene (reference sequence). This CDR3 has 13 amino acids. V gave up 5 bases and J gave up 5 bases; unmatched junction bases: 5. The CDR3 loop reads CASSRTGIHEQYF. In DNA, the CDR3 is TGTGCCAGCAGCCGGACAGGGATCCACGAGCAGTACTTC. Using reference TRBV7-9 and TRBJ2-7 for the parts outside the CDR3, the full variable domain is DTGVSQNPRHKITKRGQNVTFRCDPISEHNRLYWYRQTLGQGPEFLTYFQNEAQLEKSRLLSDRFSAERPKGSFSTLEIQRTEQGDSAMYLCASSRTGIHEQYFGPGTRLTVT.

The chain carries TRBV5-1 and TRBJ2-7; D gene unclear. Per germline, CDR1 SGHRS and CDR2 YFSETQ. The CDR3 covers 12 residues. Deletions cut 4 bases from V and 3 bases from J, with 8 bases between. CDR3 bases: TGCGCCAGCAGCCCCCCAGGCTACGAGCAGTACTTC. Encoded protein: CASSPPGYEQYF.

J is TRBJ1-3 and V is TRBV11-2; the D gene is possibly TRBD1 (5 bases). V lost 3 bases, J lost 2 bases, and 11 bases lay in between. The CDR3 is 15 amino acids. The germline CDR1 and CDR2 sequences are SGHAT and FQNNGV. CDR3 in amino acids: CASSFAGLTGNTIYF. The DNA of the CDR3 is TGTGCCAGCAGCTTTGCAGGGTTAACTGGAAACACCATATATTTT.